This T cell receptor (beta chain) comes out of a study of T cells in Graves' hyperthyroidism and ophthalmopathy. The wider study: Pretreatment peripheral blood was obtained at initial diagnosis. Whole-study results and caveats: Clonotypes that were expanded in thyroid above 0.001 mostly appeared in blood too.

RNA transcripts were the template for amplifying TCR beta CDR3 regions. The TCR CDR3 first-round RT-PCR relied on the HTBI primer set. TCRdb analysed the multiplex PCR reads with MiXCR anew, one entry per CDR3 protein. The sample includes more than 550,000 distinct CDR3 sequences, 15% to 20% of them seen just once. The CDR3 length is 16 residues. V shed 4 bases, J shed 5 bases, and the junction held 12 bases outside the gene matches. The germline gives CDR1 MNHEY, CDR2 SMNVEV (reference sequence). This clonotype came up a few times. The target antigen is unknown. Sequences were obtained from blood. This sequence originates from a man in his forties or fifties with Graves' hyperthyroidism. V gene TRBV27 combines with J gene TRBJ2-7; 9 positions agree with TRBD2. This CDR3 reads CASSSSFLAGEHEQYF. DNA for the CDR3: TGTGCCAGCAGTTCATCCTTTTTAGCGGGAGAACACGAGCAGTACTTC.